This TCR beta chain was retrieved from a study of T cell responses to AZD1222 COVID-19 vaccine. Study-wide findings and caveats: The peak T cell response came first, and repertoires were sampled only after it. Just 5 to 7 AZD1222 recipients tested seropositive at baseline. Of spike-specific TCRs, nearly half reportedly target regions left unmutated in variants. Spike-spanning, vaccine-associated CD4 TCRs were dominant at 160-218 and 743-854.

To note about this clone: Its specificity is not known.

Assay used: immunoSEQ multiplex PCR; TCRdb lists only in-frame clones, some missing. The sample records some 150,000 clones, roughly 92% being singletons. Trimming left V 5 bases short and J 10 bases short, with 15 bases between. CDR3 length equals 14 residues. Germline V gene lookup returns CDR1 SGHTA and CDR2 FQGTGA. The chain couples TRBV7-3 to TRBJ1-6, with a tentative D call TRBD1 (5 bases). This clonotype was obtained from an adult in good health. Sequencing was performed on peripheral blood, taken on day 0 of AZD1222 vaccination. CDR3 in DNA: TGTGCCAGCAGCCCATCAGGAGGGGAATCACCCCTCCACTTT. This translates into CASSPSGGESPLHF.